This T cell receptor (beta chain) was retrieved from a study of T cells after yellow fever vaccination. A single record per CDR3 protein comes from TCRdb applying MiXCR to the 5' RACE reads. This sample has 550,000 to 750,000 distinct CDR3 sequences; roughly 14% occur once, and the top ten carry around 15%. This CDR3 is built from 12 residues. Per the germline V gene, CDR1 is LGHDT and CDR2 is YNNKEL (reference sequence). The V end lost 1 base, the J end lost 7 bases, and 7 bases lay between the germline ends. The sequence was obtained from a young man who received the YFV17D yellow fever vaccine. The chain employs TRBV3-1 and TRBJ1-2, with D uncertain. The sequencing used PBMCs, collected on the day of the yellow fever booster vaccination. CDR3 nucleotides: TGTGCCAGCAGCCAAGTCTATTTTGGCTACACCTTC. Its translation is CASSQVYFGYTF. The whole variable domain, filled in from reference TRBV3-1 and TRBJ1-2, reads DTAVSQTPKYLVTQMGNDKSIKCEQNLGHDTMYWYKQDSKKFLKIMFSYNNKELIINETVPNRFSPKSPDKAHLNLHINSLELGDSAVYFCASSQVYFGYTFGSGTRLTVV.